This TCR beta chain was sequenced during a study of blood T cell repertoires in COVID-19. Overall study context: The United States, Italy and Spain provided the acute and convalescent COVID-19 samples. From T cells, B-cell-depleted T cells, or PBMCs came the material, which was cDNA or gDNA.

In the original analysis: How many nucleated cells were present was estimated from reference gene primer amplification. Libraries were prepared by immunoSEQ multiplex PCR; TCRdb keeps only in-frame clonotypes and omits some of them. The V and J calls and clone size were taken over from that table, and D and trimming were inferred from the DNA. This sample yields under 250,000 clones, of which around 89% are seen a single time; 6% to 6.5% belongs to the top ten. Germline CDR1 reads MGHRA; CDR2 reads YSYEKL. The V end was cut by 3 bases, the J end by 2 bases, with 10 bases between. The CDR3 is made up of 14 amino acids. Followed longitudinally, the Seattle patients had been enrolled during active infection.

What was sequenced was peripheral blood. The receptor's source is a woman in her twenties or thirties with COVID-19, enrolled during active disease. The rearrangement joins TRBV4-1 to TRBJ2-5, with D perhaps TRBD2 (6 bases). CDR3 protein: CASSQGRGQETQYF. Written as DNA, the CDR3 is TGCGCCAGCAGCCAGGGACGGGGGCAAGAGACCCAGTACTTC.